The entry below describes one T cell receptor (beta chain). This record belongs to a study of CD8+ T cells in alopecia areata. RNA extraction and reverse transcription yielded cDNA as sequencing template. Profiling relied on immunoSEQ multiplex PCR, and the TCRdb table lists in-frame clones only, not all of them. The sample comprises around 140,000 clones, roughly 61% of which are singletons, and roughly 6.7% rests with the top ten. Sequenced here: CD4+ T cells sorted from blood, sampled at week 0. The sequence was obtained from a human donor with alopecia areata.

This CDR3 is CASSSNTGHGYTF. CDR3 nucleotide sequence: TGTGCCAGCAGCTCAAACACAGGGCACGGCTACACCTTC. The rearrangement joins TRBV7-9 to TRBJ1-2, with a possible D match to TRBD1 (6 bases). This CDR3 contains 13 residues. Germline-derived CDR1 and CDR2 are SEHNR and FQNEAQ (reference sequence). Trimming left V 4 bases short and J 8 bases short, with 14 bases between.